A selection of T cell receptor beta chains follows, all from one sample in a study of metastatic and nonmetastatic thyroid tumors. TCRdb re-clonotyped the PCR reads through MiXCR. The table includes 34,000 or so clones, 16% detected once. The sequenced material came from blood. The receptors stem from a female donor with papillary thyroid cancer or a benign thyroid nodule (not recorded which). Some clones in this sample may be carry-over from other donors' samples. Each CDR3 is given with its conserved first and last residue. The D gene is left open where the match is weak. Rows give clone size only sometimes, using once, few, many, or a class for an expanded clone.

len: 14
abundance: NA
v_gene: TRBV20-1
d_gene: TRBD1
j_gene: TRBJ2-7
CDR3nt: TGCAGTGCTAGAAAGACAGGGGAGTGGGGGGAGCAGTACTTC
CDR3aa: CSARKTGEWGEQYF

len: 17
abundance: NA
v_gene: TRBV28
d_gene: NA
j_gene: TRBJ2-1
CDR3nt: TGTGCCGCAAGCGGAGTAGCTGGAGAAGGGGGTTACAATGAGCAGTTCTTC
CDR3aa: CAASGVAGEGGYNEQFF

len: 13
abundance: many
v_gene: TRBV25-1
d_gene: NA
j_gene: TRBJ1-2
CDR3nt: TGTGCCAGCAGTTCCGATCAGTACTATGGCTACACCTTC
CDR3aa: CASSSDQYYGYTF

len: 14
abundance: NA
v_gene: TRBV7-2
d_gene: NA
j_gene: TRBJ2-7
CDR3nt: TGTGCCATCAGCCCTGTCGGGTATAGGGACGAGCAGTACTTC
CDR3aa: CAISPVGYRDEQYF

len: 13
abundance: many
v_gene: TRBV12-3/TRBV12-4
d_gene: NA
j_gene: TRBJ2-5
CDR3nt: TGTGCCAGCAGTTTAGGGACAGAAGAGACCCAGTACTTC
CDR3aa: CASSLGTEETQYF

len: 15
abundance: many
v_gene: TRBV2
d_gene: TRBD2
j_gene: TRBJ2-1
CDR3nt: TGTGCCAGCAGCCCAAGCGGGAGCTCCTACAATGAGCAGTTCTTC
CDR3aa: CASSPSGSSYNEQFF

len: 16
abundance: many
v_gene: TRBV2
d_gene: NA
j_gene: TRBJ1-1
CDR3nt: TGTGCCAGCAGACAACGGGACATCTCAATGAACACTGAAGCTTTCTTT
CDR3aa: CASRQRDISMNTEAFF

len: 14
abundance: many
v_gene: TRBV20-1
d_gene: NA
j_gene: TRBJ2-3
CDR3nt: TGCAGTGCTAGAGATGCGGCGCTGCCGGATACGCAGTATTTT
CDR3aa: CSARDAALPDTQYF

len: 13
abundance: many
v_gene: TRBV5-4
d_gene: NA
j_gene: TRBJ1-2
CDR3nt: TGTGCCAGCAGCTTGGCCGAGGGTGGCGGCTACACCTTC
CDR3aa: CASSLAEGGGYTF

len: 14
abundance: many
v_gene: TRBV6-1
d_gene: TRBD2
j_gene: TRBJ2-3
CDR3nt: TGTGCCAGCAAAAGGGCGGGAGACACAGATACGCAGTATTTT
CDR3aa: CASKRAGDTDTQYF

len: 14
abundance: many
v_gene: TRBV5-1
d_gene: NA
j_gene: TRBJ2-4
CDR3nt: TGCGCCAGCAGCTCCGCACCCGGGGGAAACATTCAGTACTTC
CDR3aa: CASSSAPGGNIQYF

len: 17
abundance: many
v_gene: TRBV20-1
d_gene: TRBD2
j_gene: TRBJ2-3
CDR3nt: TGCAGTGGAGCGAGCGCTGGACTAGCGGGGACTAGGGATACGCAGTATTTT
CDR3aa: CSGASAGLAGTRDTQYF

len: 13
abundance: many
v_gene: TRBV3-1
d_gene: NA
j_gene: TRBJ2-1
CDR3nt: TGTGCCAGCAGCCGCTCTCGCGTTAATGAGCAGTTCTTC
CDR3aa: CASSRSRVNEQFF

len: 15
abundance: few
v_gene: TRBV6-1
d_gene: TRBD2
j_gene: TRBJ2-2
CDR3nt: TGTGCTAGCAGTGGACTAGCGGGAGGGCCCGGGGGGCTGTTTTTT
CDR3aa: CASSGLAGGPGGLFF

len: 13
abundance: many
v_gene: TRBV30
d_gene: NA
j_gene: TRBJ1-3
CDR3nt: TGTGCCTGGAGGGCAGCCGGTGGAAACACCATATATTTT
CDR3aa: CAWRAAGGNTIYF

len: 14
abundance: many
v_gene: TRBV6-1
d_gene: NA
j_gene: TRBJ2-2
CDR3nt: TGTGCCGGTAGAGAGCGGGCGAACACCGGGGAGCTGTTTTTT
CDR3aa: CAGRERANTGELFF

len: 16
abundance: NA
v_gene: TRBV28
d_gene: TRBD1
j_gene: TRBJ2-5
CDR3nt: TGTGCCAGCAGTCCGACCACCGGGACAGGGGTGTATTACCAGTACTTC
CDR3aa: CASSPTTGTGVYYQYF

len: 13
abundance: many
v_gene: TRBV7-9
d_gene: NA
j_gene: TRBJ2-3
CDR3nt: TGTGCCAGCAGTTATACCGACACCCTTACGCAGTATTTT
CDR3aa: CASSYTDTLTQYF

len: 17
abundance: many
v_gene: TRBV24-1
d_gene: TRBD1
j_gene: TRBJ2-5
CDR3nt: TGTGCCACCAGTGATACCAGCGGGACAGGGGCTGCGGAGACCCAGTACTTC
CDR3aa: CATSDTSGTGAAETQYF

len: 13
abundance: medium-sized
v_gene: TRBV5-1
d_gene: NA
j_gene: TRBJ2-1
CDR3nt: TGCGCCAGCAGCTTAACTAGGAACAATGAGCAGTTCTTC
CDR3aa: CASSLTRNNEQFF

len: 12
abundance: many
v_gene: TRBV6-1
d_gene: NA
j_gene: TRBJ2-4
CDR3nt: TGTGCCAGCAGTGAGTTCCGGGACATTCAGTACTTC
CDR3aa: CASSEFRDIQYF

len: 13
abundance: many
v_gene: TRBV15
d_gene: TRBD1
j_gene: TRBJ1-1
CDR3nt: TGTGCCACCAGCAGAGGCAGGGGGCATGAAGCTTTCTTT
CDR3aa: CATSRGRGHEAFF

len: 14
abundance: many
v_gene: TRBV20-1
d_gene: NA
j_gene: TRBJ2-6
CDR3nt: TGCAGTGCTCCCGCAGGGACTGGGGCCAACGTCCTGACTTTC
CDR3aa: CSAPAGTGANVLTF

len: 16
abundance: medium-sized
v_gene: TRBV6-2/TRBV6-3
d_gene: TRBD2
j_gene: TRBJ2-7
CDR3nt: TGTGCCAGCACCGACCCGGGCGGGAGGGCCAACTACGAGCAGTACTTC
CDR3aa: CASTDPGGRANYEQYF

len: 16
abundance: many
v_gene: TRBV6-5
d_gene: TRBD2
j_gene: TRBJ2-1
CDR3nt: TGTGCCAGCAGTTTCCCGGGACTAGCGGGAGGCAATGAGCAGTTCTTC
CDR3aa: CASSFPGLAGGNEQFF

len: 12
abundance: NA
v_gene: TRBV5-1
d_gene: NA
j_gene: TRBJ1-1
CDR3nt: TGCGCCAGCAGCCTTGGTTGGACTGAAGCTTTCTTT
CDR3aa: CASSLGWTEAFF

len: 11
abundance: many
v_gene: TRBV12-3/TRBV12-4
d_gene: NA
j_gene: TRBJ1-4
CDR3nt: TGTGCCAGCAGTTTAGGTGAAAAACTGTTTTTT
CDR3aa: CASSLGEKLFF

len: 15
abundance: many
v_gene: TRBV5-1
d_gene: NA
j_gene: TRBJ1-1
CDR3nt: TGCGCCAGCAGCCCCGATCGCTTAGTTGGCACTGAAGCTTTCTTT
CDR3aa: CASSPDRLVGTEAFF

len: 18
abundance: medium-sized
v_gene: TRBV24-1
d_gene: TRBD2
j_gene: TRBJ2-1
CDR3nt: TGTGCCACCAGTGATAGAGGAGGGACTAGCGGCTCCTACAATGAGCAGTTCTTC
CDR3aa: CATSDRGGTSGSYNEQFF

len: 13
abundance: NA
v_gene: TRBV7-9
d_gene: NA
j_gene: TRBJ2-3
CDR3nt: TGTGCCAGCAGCCCATACTGGGGTGATACGCAGTATTTT
CDR3aa: CASSPYWGDTQYF

len: 15
abundance: many
v_gene: TRBV3-1
d_gene: NA
j_gene: TRBJ2-3
CDR3nt: TGTGCCAGCAGCTTAGGGGTGGGACCAGGAGATACGCAGTATTTT
CDR3aa: CASSLGVGPGDTQYF

len: 15
abundance: many
v_gene: TRBV7-2
d_gene: NA
j_gene: TRBJ2-7
CDR3nt: TGTGCCAGCAGCTTGTTTAGAGGGACCTCCTACGAGCAGTACTTC
CDR3aa: CASSLFRGTSYEQYF

len: 15
abundance: NA
v_gene: TRBV6-2/TRBV6-3
d_gene: NA
j_gene: TRBJ2-2
CDR3nt: TGCGCCAGCACCCCGGGGTGTATGACGGCCGGGGAGCTGTTTTTT
CDR3aa: CASTPGCMTAGELFF

len: 13
abundance: NA
v_gene: TRBV20-1
d_gene: NA
j_gene: TRBJ2-7
CDR3nt: TGCAGTACCCCCTCGGGGGCGTCCTACGAGCAGTACTTC
CDR3aa: CSTPSGASYEQYF

len: 16
abundance: few
v_gene: TRBV4-1
d_gene: NA
j_gene: TRBJ2-7
CDR3nt: TGCGCCAGCATCCAAGAGGCTAGCGTACTTTTCTACGAGCAGTACTTC
CDR3aa: CASIQEASVLFYEQYF

len: 14
abundance: many
v_gene: TRBV28
d_gene: TRBD1
j_gene: TRBJ1-2
CDR3nt: TGTGCCAGCAGTGGGGACAGTGGGGCGGTGGGCTACACCTTC
CDR3aa: CASSGDSGAVGYTF

len: 11
abundance: many
v_gene: TRBV20-1
d_gene: NA
j_gene: TRBJ2-7
CDR3nt: TGCAGCTACAGGAGCTCCTACGAGCAGTACTTC
CDR3aa: CSYRSSYEQYF

len: 14
abundance: NA
v_gene: TRBV20-1
d_gene: NA
j_gene: TRBJ2-1
CDR3nt: TGCAGTGCTGGAATTAGCTGGAGTCCGGGGGAGCAGTTCTTC
CDR3aa: CSAGISWSPGEQFF

len: 10
abundance: many
v_gene: TRBV29-1
d_gene: NA
j_gene: TRBJ1-1
CDR3nt: TGCAGCGTTCCTGGCACTGAAGCTTTCTTT
CDR3aa: CSVPGTEAFF

len: 16
abundance: NA
v_gene: TRBV28
d_gene: TRBD1
j_gene: TRBJ1-6
CDR3nt: TGTGCCAGCAGAACCTACGGACAGGGCCTCGATTCACCCCTCCACTTT
CDR3aa: CASRTYGQGLDSPLHF

len: 13
abundance: many
v_gene: TRBV5-1
d_gene: NA
j_gene: TRBJ2-1
CDR3nt: TGCGCCAGCAGCCAGACACAACTTAATGAGCAGTTCTTC
CDR3aa: CASSQTQLNEQFF

len: 17
abundance: NA
v_gene: TRBV5-1
d_gene: NA
j_gene: TRBJ1-3
CDR3nt: TGCGCCAGCAGCTTTGGTCCCACAGGGATCCCTGGAAACACCATATATTTT
CDR3aa: CASSFGPTGIPGNTIYF

len: 13
abundance: many
v_gene: TRBV27
d_gene: NA
j_gene: TRBJ2-7
CDR3nt: TGTGCCAGCAGTTTAACGACAGACTACGAGCAGTACTTC
CDR3aa: CASSLTTDYEQYF

len: 15
abundance: many
v_gene: TRBV12-3/TRBV12-4
d_gene: TRBD1
j_gene: TRBJ2-2
CDR3nt: TGTGCCAGCAGTCCGACAGGGAGCCTTTACCGGGAGCTGTTTTTT
CDR3aa: CASSPTGSLYRELFF

len: 16
abundance: many
v_gene: TRBV5-1
d_gene: TRBD2
j_gene: TRBJ2-5
CDR3nt: TGCGCCAGCAGGCAAGGGAATAGCGGGAGGACGGAGACCCAGTACTTC
CDR3aa: CASRQGNSGRTETQYF

len: 14
abundance: many
v_gene: TRBV20-1
d_gene: TRBD2
j_gene: TRBJ2-7
CDR3nt: TGCGGTGCCGGGACTAGCGGGGGGATCTACGAGCAGTACTTC
CDR3aa: CGAGTSGGIYEQYF

len: 17
abundance: NA
v_gene: TRBV9
d_gene: TRBD2
j_gene: TRBJ2-7
CDR3nt: TGTGCCAGCAGCGCCGGATGGAGCGGGGTTTTTACCTACGAGCAGTACTTC
CDR3aa: CASSAGWSGVFTYEQYF

len: 16
abundance: NA
v_gene: TRBV28
d_gene: TRBD1
j_gene: TRBJ1-5
CDR3nt: TGCGCCAGCATGGGGACAGGGTTCTATAGCAATCAGCCCCAGCATTTT
CDR3aa: CASMGTGFYSNQPQHF

len: 16
abundance: many
v_gene: TRBV4-2
d_gene: TRBD2
j_gene: TRBJ2-2
CDR3nt: TGTGCCAGCAGCCGGGCGGCGGGAGGGGGGACCGGGGAGCTGTTTTTT
CDR3aa: CASSRAAGGGTGELFF

len: 11
abundance: many
v_gene: TRBV10-1
d_gene: NA
j_gene: TRBJ1-1
CDR3nt: TGCGCCAGCAGGATGAACACTGAAGCTTTCTTT
CDR3aa: CASRMNTEAFF

len: 15
abundance: many
v_gene: TRBV11-2
d_gene: TRBD2
j_gene: TRBJ2-7
CDR3nt: TGTGCCAGCAGCGGCCGGACTAGCGGGTTCTACGAGCAGTACTTC
CDR3aa: CASSGRTSGFYEQYF